These T cell receptor beta chains were read from a single sample in a study of CD8 T cells in Susac syndrome. TCRdb fed the immunoSEQ multiplex PCR reads into MiXCR, producing one record per CDR3 protein. The profile covers about 150,000 distinct CDR3 sequences, with 90% to 95% appearing a single time and about 0.19% taken by the ten largest. The sequencing sample was made of CD8+ T cells from PBMCs. The receptors were gathered from a human donor with multiple sclerosis. CDR3s include the opening cysteine and the closing phenylalanine or tryptophan. D genes are given only for firm matches.

j_gene: TRBJ2-1; v_gene: TRBV6-5; d_gene: TRBD2; CDR3aa: CASSYSAGGTYNEQFF; CDR3nt: TGTGCCAGCAGTTACAGTGCGGGGGGCACCTACAATGAGCAGTTCTTC
j_gene: TRBJ1-1; v_gene: TRBV28; d_gene: NA; CDR3aa: CASSWELNTEAFF; CDR3nt: TGTGCCAGCAGTTGGGAGCTGAACACTGAAGCTTTCTTT
j_gene: TRBJ2-7; v_gene: TRBV4-1; d_gene: NA; CDR3aa: CASSQEGFSYEQYF; CDR3nt: TGCGCCAGCAGCCAAGAAGGGTTCTCCTACGAGCAGTACTTC
j_gene: TRBJ2-3; v_gene: TRBV7-9; d_gene: NA; CDR3aa: CASKEEEFTSTDTQYF; CDR3nt: TGTGCCAGCAAGGAGGAGGAATTCACTAGCACAGATACGCAGTATTTT
j_gene: TRBJ1-2; v_gene: TRBV14; d_gene: NA; CDR3aa: CASSQERRPGYGYTF; CDR3nt: TGTGCCAGCAGCCAAGAACGCAGGCCGGGCTATGGCTACACCTTC
j_gene: TRBJ1-2; v_gene: TRBV18; d_gene: NA; CDR3aa: CASSSGLGSYYGYTF; CDR3nt: TGTGCCAGCTCCTCAGGGCTCGGCAGCTACTATGGCTACACCTTC
j_gene: TRBJ2-1; v_gene: TRBV9; d_gene: NA; CDR3aa: CASSESQPNEQFF; CDR3nt: TGTGCCAGCAGCGAGTCCCAGCCCAATGAGCAGTTCTTC
j_gene: TRBJ2-3; v_gene: TRBV3-1; d_gene: TRBD2; CDR3aa: CASSPRESTDTQYF; CDR3nt: TGTGCCAGCAGCCCGCGGGAGTCCACAGATACGCAGTATTTT
j_gene: TRBJ1-1; v_gene: TRBV18; d_gene: TRBD1; CDR3aa: CASSPEQGRSTEAFF; CDR3nt: TGTGCCAGCTCACCCGAACAGGGGAGAAGCACTGAAGCTTTCTTT
j_gene: TRBJ2-2; v_gene: TRBV29-1; d_gene: TRBD1; CDR3aa: CSGGTGGFGGELFF; CDR3nt: TGCAGCGGCGGGACAGGGGGCTTTGGCGGGGAGCTGTTTTTT
j_gene: TRBJ2-3; v_gene: TRBV20-1; d_gene: TRBD2; CDR3aa: CSAIDKAGTSADTQYF; CDR3nt: TGCAGTGCTATAGACAAAGCCGGGACTAGCGCAGATACGCAGTATTTT